Listed below are T cell receptor beta chains from one sample, sequenced in a study of shared clonotypes between healthy human individuals. Libraries were prepared by immunoSEQ multiplex PCR; TCRdb keeps only in-frame clonotypes and omits some of them. The profile covers about 330,000 clones, with 74% appearing a single time and 10% taken by the ten largest. Sequencing was done on a sample of memory CD4+ T cells sorted from blood. The source is a man aged 25-45 years in good health. Each CDR3 is given with its conserved first and last residue. The D gene is left open where the match is weak. Part of the rows lack a size; the others show once, few, many or a class for expanded clones.

clone_size d_call j_call v_call cdr3_nt cdr3_aa
NA NA TRBJ1-5 TRBV6-5 TGTGCCAGCAGTTACTCGGGTGTCTATCAGCCCCAGCATTTT CASSYSGVYQPQHF
NA TRBD2 TRBJ2-7 TRBV7-2 TGTGCCAGCAGCTTGACTAGCGGTCCCTACGAGCAGTACTTC CASSLTSGPYEQYF
once NA TRBJ2-3 TRBV10-1 TGCGCCAGCAGTGTGAACGGGGATTCTACGCAGTATTTT CASSVNGDSTQYF
NA NA TRBJ2-3 TRBV5-1 TGCGCCAGCAGCTTGGCCATGGTAGGATCTGGCACAGATACGCAGTATTTT CASSLAMVGSGTDTQYF
once NA TRBJ2-2 TRBV19 TGTGCCACCTCTCGGCAGGCCGGACCAAACACCGGGGAGCTGTTTTTT CATSRQAGPNTGELFF
NA TRBD2 TRBJ2-4 TRBV11-3 TGTGCCAGCAGCCCCGGGGGGGCTAACATTCAGTACTTC CASSPGGANIQYF
few NA TRBJ2-2 TRBV19 TGTGCCAGTAGCGATCCAGCTCGCGCCGGGGAGCTGTTTTTT CASSDPARAGELFF
NA TRBD1 TRBJ2-7 TRBV25-1 TGTGCCAGCAGCCCCGGGGGGACAGGGTCCTACGAGCAGTACTTC CASSPGGTGSYEQYF
NA TRBD1 TRBJ1-1 TRBV13 TGTGCCAGCAGCTTTACTACCAGGGGGAGACACACTGAAGCTTTCTTT CASSFTTRGRHTEAFF
NA TRBD1 TRBJ2-4 TRBV15 TGTGCCACCAGCGGCGGGACAGGGTTATTTAAGGACATTCAGTACTTC CATSGGTGLFKDIQYF
NA NA TRBJ2-1 TRBV14 TGTGCCAGCAGCCATCACAATGAGCAGTTCTTC CASSHHNEQFF
NA TRBD1 TRBJ2-7 TRBV6-1 TGTGCCAGCAGTGAATCCGGACAGGGGGCGGGGGAGCAGTACTTC CASSESGQGAGEQYF
NA TRBD1 TRBJ2-3 TRBV9 TGTGCCAGCAGCGTAAGGGACAGACATGGGGGTACAGATACGCAGTATTTT CASSVRDRHGGTDTQYF
NA NA TRBJ1-1 TRBV6-1 TGTGCCAGCAGTGAAGCCATAATGCCTGAAGCTTTCTTT CASSEAIMPEAFF
NA NA TRBJ2-1 TRBV30 TGTGCCTGCACGACCGGGTGGGTATACAATGAGCAGTTCTTC CACTTGWVYNEQFF
NA TRBD1 TRBJ2-2 TRBV6-5 TGTGCCAGAGGACAGGGGCCCGGGGAGCTGTTTTTT CARGQGPGELFF
NA NA TRBJ1-5 TRBV27 TGTGCCAGCAGTTTGGCAGGTGTCGGCCATCAGCCCCAGCATTTT CASSLAGVGHQPQHF
few NA TRBJ1-1 TRBV10-3 TGTGCCATCTGGGGGGACCCGAACACTGAAGCTTTCTTT CAIWGDPNTEAFF
NA NA TRBJ1-1 TRBV7-9 TGTGCCAGCAGTTCCCAGGGCCTGGGCACTGAAGCTTTCTTT CASSSQGLGTEAFF
NA NA TRBJ2-5 TRBV19 TGTGCCAGTAGTATAGATCGATTAGGCAGGGAGGAGACCCAGTACTTC CASSIDRLGREETQYF
NA TRBD2 TRBJ2-3 TRBV2 TGTGCCAGCAGCCGCGGACTAGCGACGGATACGCAGTATTTT CASSRGLATDTQYF
NA NA TRBJ2-2 TRBV7-2 TGTGCCCACCACGGAGGGCACGGGGAGCTGTTTTTT CAHHGGHGELFF
once TRBD1 TRBJ2-1 TRBV7-9 TGTGCCAGCAGCTTACCAGGGGGCTCCCCTTACAATGAGCAGTTCTTC CASSLPGGSPYNEQFF
NA TRBD2 TRBJ2-1 TRBV4-1 TGCGCCAGCAGCCAAGTTCCAGCGGGAGGGAATGAGCAGTTCTTC CASSQVPAGGNEQFF
NA TRBD1 TRBJ1-3 TRBV28 TGTGCCAGCAGCACCCACAGGGGGGGAAACACCATATATTTT CASSTHRGGNTIYF
NA NA TRBJ1-1 TRBV6-6 TGTGCCAGCAGTCCAGCACAGGGTTGGAACACTGAAGCTTTCTTT CASSPAQGWNTEAFF
NA NA TRBJ2-3 TRBV11-3 TGTGCCAGCAGCTTAGAGCCAGATACGCAGTATTTT CASSLEPDTQYF
NA NA TRBJ1-6 TRBV4-3 TGCGCCAGCAGCCAAGAACAGGGTGTCCATAATTCACCCCTCCACTTT CASSQEQGVHNSPLHF
NA TRBD2 TRBJ2-3 TRBV7-9 TGTGCCAGCAGCCTATACTCTAGCGGGATCGCGGATACGCAGTATTTT CASSLYSSGIADTQYF
NA NA TRBJ1-1 TRBV20-1 TGCAGTGCTAGAGCGATGGACCAGGCTTTCTTT CSARAMDQAFF
NA NA TRBJ2-2 TRBV28 TGTGCCAGCAGTGGTTATACCACCGGGGAGCTGTTTTTT CASSGYTTGELFF